Below are 6 T cell receptor beta chains sequenced from a single sample in a study of blood T cell repertoires in COVID-19. Sequencing was performed with immunoSEQ multiplex PCR; in TCRdb, only in-frame clones are kept and a portion is missing. The sample lists about 59,000 clones, over 75% occurring once. Sequencing input: peripheral blood. Source of these receptors: a man aged 60 to 69 with COVID-19, enrolled during active disease.

V is TRBV10-3 and J is TRBJ2-5; D is undetermined. The germline gives CDR1 ENHRY, CDR2 SYGVKD. CDR3 length equals 14 residues. V lost 6 bases to trimming and J lost 1 base, with 12 bases between them. The CDR3 reads CAISEDAAQETQYF. The CDR3 region has the DNA TGTGCCATCAGCGAGGACGCGGCCCAAGAGACCCAGTACTTC.

J is TRBJ2-2 and V is TRBV5-5; weak D call: TRBD1 (6 bases). This CDR3 has 15 amino acids. CDR1 is SGHKS, CDR2 YYEKEE, per germline (reference sequence). V was clipped by 3 bases and J by 7 bases, with 16 bases between them. In DNA, the CDR3 is TGTGCCAGCAGCTCACATGTGAGACAGGACGGGGAGCTGTTTTTT. Translated, it gives CASSSHVRQDGELFF.

This sequence joins TRBV5-1 and TRBJ2-7, with D perhaps TRBD2 (5 bases). Germline loops: CDR1 SGHRS, CDR2 YFSETQ. The CDR3 contains 15 residues. The V gene lost 4 bases and the J gene lost 2 bases, with 16 bases spanning the gap. Here the CDR3 DNA reads TGCGCCAGCAGCCCCGGGGTAGAGATAACCTACGAGCAGTACTTC. Translated, it gives CASSPGVEITYEQYF.

This sequence joins TRBV10-3 and TRBJ2-1; D possibly corresponds to TRBD1 (6 bases). Deletions cut 10 bases from V and 0 bases from J, with 10 bases between. Per germline, CDR1 ENHRY and CDR2 SYGVKD. The CDR3 sequence is 13 residues long. CDR3 DNA sequence: TGTGCCACCGGACAGAGCTCCTACAATGAGCAGTTCTTC. Translation: CATGQSSYNEQFF.

V and J are TRBV6-5 and TRBJ2-7; TRBD2 is a possible D gene (6 bases). V was cut by 6 bases and J by 6 bases, with 12 bases left in between. The CDR3 has 12 residues. Germline V CDR1 and CDR2: MNHEY, SVGAGI. The CDR3 sequence is CASRSGVREQYF. As DNA, the CDR3 is TGTGCCAGCAGATCGGGAGTCCGCGAGCAGTACTTC.

CDR3: CASSQVLRRSEEQFF. The CDR3 coding sequence is TGTGCCAGCAGCCAAGTATTGCGGAGAAGCGAGGAGCAGTTCTTC. The rearrangement joins TRBV3-1 (or the pseudogene TRBV3-2) to TRBJ2-1; the D is unclear. The CDR3 length is 15 residues. In germline, CDR1 is LGHDT, CDR2 YNNKEL (reference sequence). V was cut by 1 base and J by 10 bases, with 17 bases left in between.